This T cell receptor (beta chain) was captured by sequencing in a study of CD8+ T cells in alopecia areata. Across the study: The investigators scored severity in treated patients by the percentage of affected scalp area.

Study observations and caveats: Lesional scalp exceeded normal scalp in clonality, especially in alopecia totalis/universalis. TCR sharing was clearer in mice than between patients, perhaps partly owing to patient HLA diversity.

With respect to this clone: Its antigen is still unknown.

CDR3 length: 15 amino acids. V shed 5 bases and J 4 bases; nucleotides not matched to a gene: 4. Germline V lookup: CDR1 SGHVS, CDR2 FQNEAQ. Following RNA extraction, reverse transcription yielded cDNA that acted as the sequencing template. Repertoires were generated with immunoSEQ multiplex PCR, while TCRdb's copy carries only in-frame clones and drops some. The table records about 140,000 clones, 45% to 65% of them present only once. Treatment defined: oral pan-JAK inhibitor, 5-10 mg twice daily. The receptor was derived from a human donor with alopecia areata. The specimen comprised CD8+ T cells sorted from blood, sampled at week 4, from a patient treated with tofacitinib. J is TRBJ2-1 and V is TRBV7-8, with TRBD2 identical over 11 bases. The CDR3 DNA reads as TGTGCCAGCAGCCCTAGCGGGGGGAGGTACAATGAGCAGTTCTTC. Translating gives CASSPSGGRYNEQFF.